This paragraph reports one T cell receptor (beta chain). Its antigen is as yet unknown. This specimen belongs to a study of beta chain features in type 1 diabetes. By way of CD45RO/CCR7/CD25/CD127/CD95/CD27, the CD4+ regulatory, stem cell-like memory, central memory and naive cells were sorted. Expressed TCRB transcripts were sequenced, since all the RNA that had been isolated was reverse transcribed. Repertoires were generated with immunoSEQ multiplex PCR, while TCRdb's copy carries only in-frame clones and drops some. Among some 250,000 clones listed, 25% to 30% were seen once. Regarding the study as a whole: More deletions and fewer insertions at VDJ junctions were found in patients with type 1 diabetes.

Trimming took 0 bases from V and 5 from J, leaving 0 bases between them. The CDR3 sequence is 11 residues long. Germline V gives CDR1 LGHNT, CDR2 FRNRAP. This chain links TRBV12-5 with TRBJ2-3; no definite D call. The sequencing input was central memory CD4+ T cells from blood. This clonotype originated in a man aged 30 to 39 in good health. The CDR3 sequence is CASGLVDTQYF. Written as DNA, the CDR3 is TGTGCTAGTGGTTTGGTAGATACGCAGTATTTT. The whole variable domain, remainder taken from reference TRBV12-5 and TRBJ2-3, is DARVTQTPRHKVTEMGQEVTMRCQPILGHNTVFWYRQTMMQGLELLAYFRNRAPLDDSGMPKDRFSAEMPDATLATLKIQPSEPRDSAVYFCASGLVDTQYFGPGTRLTVL.